The next 30 T cell receptor beta chains were all read from a single sample in a study of cytomegalovirus exposure and HLA in healthy donors. PCR used 60 Vbeta primers and 13 Jbeta primers. Clones were sequenced by immunoSEQ multiplex PCR, and TCRdb holds only the in-frame ones, with some missing. The sample lists 150,000 to 200,000 clones, 80% to 85% occurring once. Sequencing used PBMCs. These TCRs come from a woman between 18 and 30 years old in good health and CMV-seronegative.

This clone was seen a handful of times. The rearrangement links TRBV18 to TRBJ1-5; 7 nucleotides align to TRBD1. V trimming: 4 bases; J trimming: 0 bases; junction bases outside the gene matches: 6. Germline V lookup: CDR1 KGHSH, CDR2 LQKENI. CDR3 size: 16 residues. The CDR3 sequence is CASSRDRFDSNQPQHF. CDR3 nucleotide sequence: TGTGCCAGCTCACGGGACAGATTCGATAGCAATCAGCCCCAGCATTTT.

V usage is TRBV19 and J usage is TRBJ2-3, with 13 bases that match TRBD2. CDR3 size: 16 residues. The junction had 7 bases not matched to a gene; V was cut back by 6 bases and J by 4 bases. CDR1 is LNHDA, CDR2 SQIVND, per germline (reference sequence). CDR3 sequence reads: CASRRTSGSWSDTQYF. The DNA of the CDR3 is TGTGCCAGTAGGAGGACTAGCGGGAGTTGGTCAGATACGCAGTATTTT.

The V gene is TRBV6-5, the J gene TRBJ1-1; 11 bases agree with TRBD1. Germline V lookup: CDR1 MNHEY, CDR2 SVGAGI. Germline trimming cut 5 bases from V and 8 bases from J; bases unmatched to any gene: 10. This CDR3 has 15 residues. CDR3 bases: TGTGCCAGCAGTCCCCGGACAGGGGGCGGGCTAGAAGCTTTCTTT. It specifies CASSPRTGGGLEAFF.

This chain links TRBV6-6 with TRBJ2-5; a possible D gene is TRBD1 (6 bases). CDR1 and CDR2 from the germline V gene are MNHNY and SVGAGI (reference sequence). Trimming cost V 2 bases and J 3 bases, with 7 bases left between them. The CDR3 totals 13 residues. The CDR3 protein is CASSYEGEETQYF. The CDR3 DNA reads TGTGCCAGCAGTTACGAGGGGGAAGAGACCCAGTACTTC.

This chain uses TRBV6-5 with TRBJ2-1; 9 positions match TRBD2. The CDR3 consists of 14 residues. V lost 6 bases to trimming and J lost 3 bases; unmatched junction nucleotides: 3. Germline CDR1 is MNHEY and CDR2 is SVGAGI. CDR3 bases: TGTGCCAGCAGCCTAGCGGGACACTACAATGAGCAGTTCTTC. As protein: CASSLAGHYNEQFF.

This chain links TRBV2 with TRBJ1-1, with 10 positions matching TRBD1. Germline trimming cut 4 bases from V and 4 bases from J; bases unmatched to any gene: 3. CDR3 length equals 14 residues. CDR1 is SNHLY, CDR2 FYNNEI, per germline. The CDR3 nucleotides read TGTGCCAGCAGTGTGGGACAGGGGACCACTGAAGCTTTCTTT. It translates to CASSVGQGTTEAFF.

The chain is built from TRBV27 and TRBJ1-5; a possible D gene is TRBD1 (5 bases). The CDR3 contains 14 residues. The germline gives CDR1 MNHEY, CDR2 SMNVEV (reference sequence). Trimming took off 4 bases at V and 9 bases at J, with 16 bases between the two ends. CDR3 protein: CASSSLGAGRPQHF. In DNA form, the CDR3 reads TGTGCCAGCAGTTCCCTAGGGGCCGGGCGGCCCCAGCATTTT.

V is TRBV19 and J is TRBJ2-2, with 8 bases fitting TRBD1. This CDR3 comprises 14 residues. Germline CDR1 reads LNHDA; CDR2 reads SQIVND (reference sequence). J gave up 7 bases and V 5 bases, and 6 bases lay outside the gene matches. The CDR3 DNA reads as TGTGCCAGTAGTTTCCAGGGGGCTTACGGGGAGCTGTTTTTT. It encodes CASSFQGAYGELFF. Combining the CDR3 with reference TRBV19 and TRBJ2-2 gives the whole variable domain DGGITQSPKYLFRKEGQNVTLSCEQNLNHDAMYWYRQDPGQGLRLIYYSQIVNDFQKGDIAEGYSVSREKKESFPLTVTSAQKNPTAFYLCASSFQGAYGELFFGEGSRLTVL.

The chain uses TRBV19 and TRBJ2-1; 16 positions match TRBD2. Germline loops: CDR1 LNHDA, CDR2 SQIVND (reference sequence). CDR3 size: 18 residues. With V trimmed by 1 base and J by 4 bases, 4 bases remained unmatched. CDR3 amino acids: CASSIAPGLAGGYNEQFF. The DNA of the CDR3 is TGTGCCAGTAGTATAGCCCCGGGACTAGCGGGAGGGTACAATGAGCAGTTCTTC.

This clone was recorded once. This rearrangement joins TRBV6-1 to TRBJ1-2; TRBD1 is a possible D gene (5 bases). Germline V gene lookup returns CDR1 MNHNS and CDR2 SASEGT. This CDR3 comprises 13 residues. V lost 6 bases to trimming and J lost 5 bases, with 13 bases between them. The CDR3 region has the DNA TGTGCCAGCAGGACTCCGACAGATTATGGCTACACCTTC. Translating it yields CASRTPTDYGYTF.

This clone was found a few times. The V call is TRBV6-1, the J call TRBJ1-5; the match to TRBD1 covers 7 bases. Germline trimming cut 2 bases from V and 4 bases from J; bases unmatched to any gene: 5. The CDR3 contains 15 residues. CDR1 and CDR2 (germline): MNHNS, SASEGT. This chain's CDR3 is CASSETTGRNQPQHF. The CDR3, as DNA: TGTGCCAGCAGTGAAACGACAGGGAGGAATCAGCCCCAGCATTTT.

V usage is TRBV18 and J usage is TRBJ2-7, with TRBD2 identical over 13 bases. The CDR3 sequence is 20 residues long. With V trimmed by 5 bases and J by 1 base, 17 bases remained unmatched. Germline V CDR1 and CDR2: KGHSH, LQKENI. The CDR3 nucleotides are TGTGCCAGCTCAAGGTCCGGGACTAGCGGGGTGAGAGGAGGGTCCTACGAGCAGTACGTC. It translates to CASSRSGTSGVRGGSYEQYV.

The CDR3 region has the DNA TGTGCCAGCAGAGCGGGACAGAACACTGAAGCTTTCTTT. It codes for CASRAGQNTEAFF. V is TRBV7-2 and J is TRBJ1-1; D possibly corresponds to TRBD1 (6 bases). The CDR3 loop spans 13 amino acids. Germline CDR1 and CDR2: SGHTA and FQGNSA. V lost 6 bases and J lost 1, with 9 bases in between. Supplemented by reference TRBV7-2 and TRBJ1-1, the full variable domain reads GAGVSQSPSNKVTEKGKDVELRCDPISGHTALYWYRQSLGQGLEFLIYFQGNSAPDKSGLPSDRFSAERTGGSVSTLTIQRTQQEDSAVYLCASRAGQNTEAFFGQGTRLTVV.

The chain uses TRBV28 and TRBJ2-2, with a weak D call TRBD2 (5 bases). Looked up from germline, CDR1 is MDHEN and CDR2 is SYDVKM. Trimming shortened V by 6 bases and J by 1 base, and 9 bases separated the two germline ends. The CDR3 spans 14 residues. CDR3 DNA: TGTGCCAGCAGGGACTGGCAGAACACCGGGGAGCTGTTTTTT. Protein product: CASRDWQNTGELFF.

This chain uses TRBV29-1 with TRBJ1-1; D unresolved. Germline assignment: CDR1 SQVTM and CDR2 ANQGSEA. The length of the CDR3 is 13 residues. Trimming stripped 6 bases from V and 5 bases from J, with 16 bases between. As DNA, the CDR3 is TGCAGCGTGGCCGTGGAGGGTGGAACTGAAGCTTTCTTT. It encodes CSVAVEGGTEAFF.

The V gene is TRBV9, the J gene TRBJ2-5, with a weak D call TRBD1 (6 bases). Germline V gives CDR1 SGDLS, CDR2 YYNGEE. The CDR3 is 16 amino acids. The V and J ends lost 1 base and 7 bases respectively, with 20 bases between them. The CDR3 nucleotides read TGTGCCAGCAGCGTAAGCGCCCAACAGGGAGTAGGGACCCAGTACTTC. Protein product: CASSVSAQQGVGTQYF.

V is TRBV28 and J is TRBJ1-1; D is ambiguous. Germline V CDR1 and CDR2: MDHEN, SYDVKM. The CDR3 totals 12 residues. V gave up 7 bases and J gave up 8 bases, with 14 bases separating them. The CDR3 DNA reads as TGTGCCAGCACCTCGTCGGGGAGAGAAGCTTTCTTT. It encodes CASTSSGREAFF.

The chain combines TRBV19 with TRBJ2-3; 10 bases fit TRBD1. Germline CDR1 reads LNHDA; CDR2 reads SQIVND (reference sequence). CDR3 length: 16 amino acids. Trimming at V came to 4 bases and at J to 6 bases, leaving 10 bases not matched to a gene. In DNA, the CDR3 is TGTGCCAGTAGTAGTTGGGGACAGGGGCGTGCGGATACGCAGTATTTT. Its protein product is CASSSWGQGRADTQYF.

This chain links TRBV28 with TRBJ2-4, with a possible D match to TRBD1 (6 bases). The germline V and J ends were trimmed by 6 bases and 1 base, with 16 bases remaining between them. CDR1 MDHEN and CDR2 SYDVKM come from the germline V gene. The CDR3 covers 16 residues. The CDR3 region is CASSIRGIRAKNIQYF. CDR3 nucleotide sequence: TGTGCCAGCAGCATCAGGGGTATCAGGGCCAAAAACATTCAGTACTTC. The full variable domain, its missing parts supplied by reference TRBV28 and TRBJ2-4, is DVKVTQSSRYLVKRTGEKVFLECVQDMDHENMFWYRQDPGLGLRLIYFSYDVKMKEKGDIPEGYSVSREKKERFSLILESASTNQTSMYLCASSIRGIRAKNIQYFGAGTRLSVL.

The rearrangement joins TRBV29-1 to TRBJ2-5; weak D call: TRBD2 (5 bases). Trimming left V 1 base short and J 5 bases short, with 14 bases between. In germline, CDR1 is SQVTM, CDR2 ANQGSEA. CDR3 length: 14 amino acids. CDR3 amino acids: CSVEGQRRWETQYF. In DNA form, the CDR3 reads TGCAGCGTTGAAGGCCAGCGGAGGTGGGAGACCCAGTACTTC. Looking up the rest from reference TRBV29-1 and TRBJ2-5 gives the full variable domain: SAVISQKPSRDICQRGTSLTIQCQVDSQVTMMFWYRQQPGQSLTLIATANQGSEATYESGFVIDKFPISRPNLTFSTLTVSNMSPEDSSIYLCSVEGQRRWETQYFGPGTRLLVL.

V and J are TRBV29-1 and TRBJ1-2; tentatively, D is TRBD1 (5 bases). V was clipped by 0 bases and J by 2 bases, with 10 bases between them. Germline CDR1 is SQVTM and CDR2 is ANQGSEA. The CDR3 contains 14 residues. The DNA for the CDR3 is TGCAGCGTTGAAGATGGTGGACAAAACTATGGCTACACCTTC. It is translated as CSVEDGGQNYGYTF.

The rearrangement uses TRBV27 and TRBJ2-1; weak D call: TRBD1 (6 bases). The CDR3 is 14 amino acids. CDR1 MNHEY and CDR2 SMNVEV come from the germline V gene (reference sequence). Trimming removed 2 bases at V and 5 bases at J, with 10 bases between. The chain's CDR3 is CASSLGQSNNEQFF. The CDR3 DNA is TGTGCCAGCAGTTTAGGACAGAGCAACAATGAGCAGTTCTTC.

The V and J genes are TRBV5-4 and TRBJ2-1, with 9 bases matching TRBD2. The germline CDR1 and CDR2 sequences are SGHNT and YYREEE (reference sequence). V shed 1 base and J 7 bases; nucleotides not matched to a gene: 6. The CDR3 sequence is 15 residues long. Written as DNA, the CDR3 is TGTGCCAGCAGCTTGAATAGCGGGAGAGGGAATGAGCAGTTCTTC. It is translated as CASSLNSGRGNEQFF.

The CDR3 region is CASSSGQGNEQFF. CDR3 sequence (DNA): TGTGCCAGCAGCTCTGGGCAGGGCAATGAGCAGTTCTTC. The chain carries TRBV7-9 and TRBJ2-1, with D possibly TRBD1 on 5 matching bases. V was clipped by 4 bases and J by 6 bases, with 10 bases between them. Germline CDR1 SEHNR, CDR2 FQNEAQ (reference sequence). The CDR3 has 13 amino acids. The entire variable domain, with the rest obtained from reference TRBV7-9 and TRBJ2-1, is as follows: DTGVSQNPRHKITKRGQNVTFRCDPISEHNRLYWYRQTLGQGPEFLTYFQNEAQLEKSRLLSDRFSAERPKGSFSTLEIQRTEQGDSAMYLCASSSGQGNEQFFGPGTRLTVL.

Note on this clone: An end of the junction differs from the germline gene, which may be a read error. The chain has TRBV28 and TRBJ2-5; 7 positions match TRBD1. The CDR3 is 13 amino acids. Germline V lookup: CDR1 MDHEN, CDR2 SYDVKM. CDR3: CASTPGTVGTWNF. Written as DNA, the CDR3 is TGTGCCAGCACTCCCGGGACAGTAGGAACCTGGAACTTC.

V usage is TRBV2 and J usage is TRBJ2-2; 11 nucleotides agree with TRBD2. V dropped 7 bases and J dropped 5; count of bases not matched to a gene: 3. Germline CDR1 is SNHLY and CDR2 is FYNNEI. The CDR3 runs to 14 residues. The CDR3 reads CASKGLAVTGELFF. CDR3 nucleotides: TGTGCCAGCAAGGGACTAGCGGTGACCGGGGAGCTGTTTTTT.

The chain has TRBV29-1 and TRBJ1-2, with D tentatively TRBD1 (5 bases). The length of the CDR3 is 13 residues. Trimming removed 4 bases at V and 4 bases at J, with 13 bases between. Germline-derived CDR1 and CDR2 are SQVTM and ANQGSEA. The CDR3 protein is CSVVVTASYGYTF. The DNA for the CDR3 is TGCAGCGTTGTGGTGACAGCTTCCTATGGCTACACCTTC.

This clone was seen only a few times. The rearrangement uses TRBV4-3 and TRBJ1-4; 7 nucleotides agree with TRBD1. Per the germline V gene, CDR1 is LGHNA and CDR2 is YSLEER. This CDR3 spans 14 amino acids. The V segment lost 4 bases and the J segment 3 bases; nucleotides outside the gene matches: 2. Written as DNA, the CDR3 is TGCGCCAGCAGCCCAGGGACAGCTAATGAAAAACTGTTTTTT. This encodes CASSPGTANEKLFF.

This clone has just a few counts. J is TRBJ1-1 and V is TRBV4-1; D not resolved. The CDR3 spans 12 residues. CDR1 MGHRA and CDR2 YSYEKL come from the germline V gene. V dropped 6 bases and J dropped 4 bases, with 9 bases sitting between them. The CDR3 DNA sequence: TGCGCCAGCAGGGGTGAGGGCACTGAAGCTTTCTTT. It yields the protein CASRGEGTEAFF.

The chain joins TRBV10-2 to TRBJ2-3; D gene unclear. Trimming cost V 2 bases and J 2 bases, with 5 bases left between them. CDR3 length: 13 residues. From germline, CDR1 is WSHSY and CDR2 SAAADI. The CDR3 region is CASSEVNTDTQYF. The CDR3 nucleotides read TGCGCCAGCAGTGAGGTAAACACAGATACGCAGTATTTT.